These T cell receptor beta chains were read from a single sample in a study of early T cells in non-severe SARS-CoV-2 infection. In TCRdb, the 5' RACE reads were re-called with MiXCR into one record per CDR3 protein. The table shows fewer than 120,000 distinct CDR3 sequences, with over 9.5% occurring only once. This material consisted of whole blood, taken at baseline. The receptors were sampled from an adult who was a healthcare worker with PCR-confirmed SARS-CoV-2 infection or an uninfected control (not recorded which). CDR3s include the opening cysteine and the closing phenylalanine or tryptophan. Fields, in order: CDR3 length, V gene, D gene, J gene, clone size, CDR3 protein, CDR3 DNA. The D gene is left open where the match is weak. Size is stated for part of the rows, as once, few or many counts, or as a class when the clone is expanded.

length: 12
V: TRBV28
D: .
J: TRBJ1-2
size: many
CDR3: CASSPGSYGYTF
DNA: TGTGCCAGCAGTCCAGGGTCCTATGGCTACACCTTC

length: 14
V: TRBV2
D: .
J: TRBJ2-1
size: many
CDR3: CASRVTSLDNEQFF
DNA: TGTGCCAGCAGGGTCACTAGCCTAGACAATGAGCAGTTCTTC

length: 17
V: TRBV7-3
D: .
J: TRBJ2-5
size: .
CDR3: CASSAEHRDRQQETQYF
DNA: TGTGCCAGCAGCGCCGAACACCGGGACCGCCAACAAGAGACCCAGTACTTC

length: 15
V: TRBV11-2
D: .
J: TRBJ2-1
size: .
CDR3: CASTAPAAPYNEQFF
DNA: TGTGCCAGCACCGCCCCGGCCGCCCCTTACAATGAGCAGTTCTTC

length: 14
V: TRBV20-1
D: .
J: TRBJ1-1
size: .
CDR3: CSARDDGLNTEAFF
DNA: TGCAGTGCTAGGGATGACGGGCTAAACACTGAAGCTTTCTTT

length: 14
V: TRBV7-9
D: TRBD1
J: TRBJ2-5
size: .
CDR3: CASSSIGTEETQYF
DNA: TGTGCCAGCAGCTCCATAGGGACAGAAGAGACCCAGTACTTC

length: 13
V: TRBV3-1
D: .
J: TRBJ1-1
size: many
CDR3: CASRIGPNTEAFF
DNA: TGTGCCAGCAGAATAGGGCCGAACACTGAAGCTTTCTTT

length: 15
V: TRBV7-3
D: .
J: TRBJ2-1
size: .
CDR3: CASSLQSVSYNEQFF
DNA: TGTGCCAGCAGCTTACAGTCAGTCTCCTACAATGAGCAGTTCTTC

length: 14
V: TRBV12-3/TRBV12-4
D: .
J: TRBJ1-3
size: few
CDR3: CASSHRQVGNTIYF
DNA: TGTGCCAGCAGTCATCGACAGGTTGGAAACACCATATATTTT

length: 13
V: TRBV7-9
D: .
J: TRBJ2-2
size: .
CDR3: CASSLRPTGELFF
DNA: TGTGCCAGCAGCCTGCGACCCACCGGGGAGCTGTTTTTT

length: 15
V: TRBV28
D: .
J: TRBJ2-4
size: many
CDR3: CASSLQDRIKNIQYF
DNA: TGTGCCAGCAGCCTTCAGGACAGAATCAAAAACATTCAGTACTTC

length: 17
V: TRBV13
D: TRBD2
J: TRBJ2-1
size: .
CDR3: CASSIRLAGGPYNEQFF
DNA: TGTGCCAGCAGCATCCGACTAGCGGGAGGTCCCTACAATGAGCAGTTCTTC

length: 14
V: TRBV5-1
D: TRBD2
J: TRBJ2-7
size: few
CDR3: CASRDPSGSYEQYF
DNA: TGCGCCAGCAGGGACCCTAGCGGATCCTACGAGCAGTACTTC

length: 14
V: TRBV18
D: .
J: TRBJ2-7
size: few
CDR3: CASSPGLQTYEQYF
DNA: TGTGCCAGCTCACCGGGACTTCAGACCTACGAGCAGTACTTC

length: 17
V: TRBV5-5
D: .
J: TRBJ2-4
size: once
CDR3: CASSSRAEGLAKNIQYF
DNA: TGTGCCAGCAGCTCGCGTGCGGAGGGACTAGCCAAAAACATTCAGTACTTC

length: 17
V: TRBV6-2/TRBV6-3
D: .
J: TRBJ1-6
size: many
CDR3: CASSYIQGPSYNSPLHF
DNA: TGTGCCAGCAGTTACATACAGGGACCATCCTATAATTCACCCCTCCACTTT

length: 18
V: TRBV11-2
D: .
J: TRBJ1-1
size: few
CDR3: CASSLDDGAGWIYTEAFF
DNA: TGTGCCAGCAGCTTAGACGACGGGGCAGGGTGGATTTACACTGAAGCTTTCTTT

length: 14
V: TRBV6-1
D: .
J: TRBJ2-3
size: .
CDR3: CATLDRVSTDTQYF
DNA: TGTGCCACCCTCGATAGGGTTAGCACAGATACGCAGTATTTT